Below, 25 T cell receptor beta chains from the same sample are listed, as sequenced in a study of blood T cell repertoires in COVID-19. Measured with immunoSEQ multiplex PCR; TCRdb has only the in-frame clones, and not every one. Of approximately 220,000 clones in the sample, about four fifths were seen once. The sequenced sample consisted of PBMCs or T cells enriched from blood (not recorded which). The receptors shown here come from a woman aged 40 to 50 who had been exposed to COVID-19.

The V gene is TRBV7-8, the J gene TRBJ1-2, with TRBD1 identical over 9 bases. With V trimmed by 4 bases and J by 0 bases, 3 bases remained unmatched. CDR1 and CDR2 from the germline V gene are SGHVS and FQNEAQ. The CDR3 is 15 residues long. CDR3 bases: TGTGCCAGCAGCTCGGGACAGGGAGCTAACTATGGCTACACCTTC. This translates into CASSSGQGANYGYTF.

This clone was observed a single time. The chain uses TRBV4-2 and TRBJ1-2; no clear D. CDR1 and CDR2 from the germline V gene are LGHNA and YNFKEQ. The CDR3 length is 14 residues. Trimming removed 0 bases from V and 5 bases from J, with 10 bases in between. The CDR3 nucleotides read TGTGCCAGCAGCCAAGATCCGGAGGAGTATGGCTACACCTTC. This translates into CASSQDPEEYGYTF.

The chain combines TRBV4-3 with TRBJ2-3, with 16 bases fitting TRBD2. CDR3 length: 20 residues. The germline V gene has CDR1 LGHNA and CDR2 YSLEER. Trimming removed 0 bases from V and 2 bases from J; junction bases left unmatched: 8. CDR3 residues: CASSQDRGGTSGGATDTQYF. CDR3 DNA sequence: TGCGCCAGCAGCCAAGATCGTGGCGGGACTAGCGGGGGGGCCACAGATACGCAGTATTTT.

The chain employs TRBV11-2 and TRBJ2-3, with a tentative D call TRBD1 (5 bases). The CDR3 runs 15 residues. Deletions cut 5 bases from V and 0 bases from J, with 12 bases between. Germline lookup yields CDR1 SGHAT and CDR2 FQNNGV. CDR3 nucleotide sequence: TGTGCCAGCAGCCTGGGGCCTCGTAGCACAGATACGCAGTATTTT. It yields the protein CASSLGPRSTDTQYF.

The chain joins TRBV7-9 to TRBJ1-5; 8 bases align to TRBD1. CDR3 length: 15 residues. In germline, CDR1 is SEHNR, CDR2 FQNEAQ (reference sequence). The V and J ends lost 4 bases and 2 bases, in that order; junction bases with no gene match: 4. The CDR3 loop reads CASSSTTGGNQPQHF. The CDR3 DNA follows: TGTGCCAGCAGCTCAACGACAGGGGGCAATCAGCCCCAGCATTTT.

This chain uses TRBV6-4 with TRBJ1-2; D is perhaps TRBD1 (6 bases). Germline CDR1 reads MRHNA; CDR2 reads SNTAGT. The ends were cut back, 0 bases at V and 4 bases at J, with 21 bases in the middle. This CDR3 spans 18 amino acids. The CDR3 DNA reads TGTGCCAGCAGTGACTCGATTGTTTCGAAGGACAGACCCTATGGCTACACCTTC. Translated, it gives CASSDSIVSKDRPYGYTF.

On this clone: At one end, the junction sequence differs from germline, possibly due to a read error. The chain carries TRBV3-1 (or the pseudogene TRBV3-2) and TRBJ1-5, with 7 positions matching TRBD1. CDR1 is LGHDT, CDR2 YNNKEL, per germline (reference sequence). This CDR3 contains 14 residues. CDR3 loop: CVSSQAGTDQPQHF. CDR3 coding DNA: TGTGTCAGCAGCCAAGCCGGGACAGATCAGCCCCAGCATTTT.

V gene TRBV5-1 combines with J gene TRBJ1-2; D may be TRBD1 (6 bases). Per the germline V gene, CDR1 is SGHRS and CDR2 is YFSETQ. Trimming shortened V by 0 bases and J by 2 bases, and 8 bases separated the two germline ends. This CDR3 has 14 residues. CDR3 bases: TGCGCCAGCAGCTTGGCGGGACAAAACTATGGCTACACCTTC. Translation gives CASSLAGQNYGYTF.

The V and J genes are TRBV5-1 and TRBJ2-3; 8 bases are shared with TRBD2. The CDR3 extends over 17 amino acids. Germline loops: CDR1 SGHRS, CDR2 YFSETQ. V dropped 0 bases and J dropped 2; count of bases not matched to a gene: 8. Written as DNA, the CDR3 is TGCGCCAGCAGCTTGGGGAGTAGCGGGAAAAACACAGATACGCAGTATTTT. It yields the protein CASSLGSSGKNTDTQYF.

The chain is built from TRBV27 and TRBJ2-7; TRBD1 agrees at 10 bases. From germline, CDR1 is MNHEY and CDR2 SMNVEV (reference sequence). This CDR3 spans 15 amino acids. V lost 5 bases, J lost 5 bases, and 9 bases stayed unmatched. CDR3 loop: CASSRRQGAADEQYF. Written as DNA, the CDR3 is TGTGCCAGCAGTCGCCGACAGGGGGCAGCGGACGAGCAGTACTTC.

The rearrangement links TRBV5-1 to TRBJ2-7; TRBD1 matches at 8 bases. The J segment lost 7 bases and the V segment lost 0 bases, leaving 3 bases of the junction unmatched. The germline CDR1 and CDR2 sequences are SGHRS and YFSETQ. The CDR3 totals 13 residues. CDR3 sequence: CASSLARGREQYF. The CDR3 nucleotides are TGCGCCAGCAGCTTGGCCAGGGGGCGGGAGCAGTACTTC.

The chain combines TRBV7-6 with TRBJ2-1; possible D gene TRBD2, 7 bases. The CDR3 has 17 residues. The germline V and J ends were trimmed by 1 base and 4 bases, with 17 bases remaining between them. Per germline, CDR1 SGHVS and CDR2 FNYEAQ. The CDR3: CASSLVAGAPLYNEQFF. In DNA, the CDR3 is TGTGCCAGCAGCTTAGTGGCGGGGGCCCCTCTATACAATGAGCAGTTCTTC.

The V and J genes are TRBV2 and TRBJ1-5; maybe TRBD1 (6 bases). With 5 bases removed from V and 7 bases from J, the gap between germline ends came to 18 bases. This CDR3 is built from 15 residues. Germline CDR1 is SNHLY and CDR2 is FYNNEI. This chain's CDR3 is CASSPGTPQGQPQHF. The CDR3 nucleotides are TGTGCCAGCAGTCCCGGGACCCCCCAGGGGCAGCCCCAGCATTTT. The variable domain in full, with the rest retrieved from reference TRBV2 and TRBJ1-5, is EPEVTQTPSHQVTQMGQEVILRCVPISNHLYFYWYRQILGQKVEFLVSFYNNEISEKSEIFDDQFSVERPDGSNFTLKIRSTKLEDSAMYFCASSPGTPQGQPQHFGDGTRLSIL.

The V call is TRBV4-1, the J call TRBJ2-7, with TRBD2 matching over 12 bases. Germline values: CDR1 MGHRA, CDR2 YSYEKL. This CDR3 is built from 16 residues. V gave up 0 bases and J gave up 3 bases; unmatched junction bases: 3. CDR3 coding DNA: TGCGCCAGCAGCCAAGAAGGGGGACTAGCGGGCTACGAGCAGTACTTC. Translated: CASSQEGGLAGYEQYF.

This clone turned up a few times. The chain recombines TRBV30 with TRBJ1-1; 9 positions agree with TRBD1. The CDR3 length is 12 residues. CDR1 GTSNPN and CDR2 SVGIG come from the germline V gene (reference sequence). With 2 bases clipped from V and 11 bases from J, the junction kept 6 bases outside the gene matches. The CDR3 DNA reads as TGTGCCTGGAGTTGGTGGACAGGGGTGGCTTTCTTT. This gives the protein CAWSWWTGVAFF.

This clone was picked up a small number of times. The chain is built from TRBV19 and TRBJ1-4, with D tentatively TRBD1 (5 bases). The CDR3 is made up of 12 amino acids. V gave up 5 bases and J gave up 5 bases, with 6 bases separating them. Germline CDR1 LNHDA, CDR2 SQIVND (reference sequence). The CDR3 reads CASSYRNEKLFF. The CDR3 nucleotides are TGTGCCAGTAGTTACAGGAATGAAAAACTGTTTTTT.

This rearrangement joins TRBV27 to TRBJ1-5, with a possible D match to TRBD1 (6 bases). Looked up from germline, CDR1 is MNHEY and CDR2 is SMNVEV (reference sequence). The CDR3 covers 12 residues. Trimming cost V 5 bases and J 9 bases, with 11 bases left between them. This CDR3 is CASSTGNWPQHF. CDR3 sequence (DNA): TGTGCCAGCAGTACAGGGAATTGGCCCCAGCATTTT.

The chain has TRBV5-1 and TRBJ1-2; D is ambiguous. V dropped 2 bases and J dropped 8 bases, with 10 bases sitting between them. The CDR3 has 12 residues. Germline CDR1 reads SGHRS; CDR2 reads YFSETQ. CDR3 protein: CASSFNEEGYTF. The CDR3 DNA reads as TGCGCCAGCAGCTTCAACGAGGAAGGCTACACCTTC.

The V and J genes are TRBV6-6 and TRBJ2-7; 11 positions match TRBD2. CDR1 and CDR2 from the germline V gene are MNHNY and SVGAGI (reference sequence). The ends lost 6 bases at V and 2 bases at J; junction bases unmatched: 3. This CDR3 region has 14 residues. The CDR3 protein is CASSRLAGPYEQYF. CDR3 coding DNA: TGTGCCAGCAGCCGACTAGCGGGGCCCTACGAGCAGTACTTC.

The rearrangement uses TRBV5-1 and TRBJ2-2; D is possibly TRBD1 (5 bases). With 0 bases removed from V and 2 bases from J, the gap between germline ends came to 8 bases. The CDR3 covers 15 residues. The V gene's germline CDR1 is SGHRS and CDR2 YFSETQ. Here the CDR3 DNA reads TGCGCCAGCAGCTTGGTAGGACAAAACACCGGGGAGCTGTTTTTT. It codes for CASSLVGQNTGELFF.

The V and J genes are TRBV7-6 and TRBJ2-1, with 9 positions matching TRBD1. The CDR3 loop spans 18 amino acids. The germline V gene encodes CDR1 SGHVS and CDR2 FNYEAQ. Trimming removed 5 bases from V and 1 base from J; junction bases left unmatched: 12. The CDR3 here is CASSAGPTGTGSYNEQFF. The CDR3 DNA reads as TGTGCCAGCAGCGCCGGACCCACGGGGACAGGGTCCTACAATGAGCAGTTCTTC.

The DNA for the CDR3 is TGTGCCAGCAGCCCCCGGACTAGCGGGGAGACCCAGTACTTC. It encodes CASSPRTSGETQYF. V and J are TRBV3-1 (or the pseudogene TRBV3-2) and TRBJ2-5; 11 nucleotides agree with TRBD2. This CDR3 spans 14 amino acids. After removal of 4 bases from V and 5 bases from J, the junction contained 3 bases not matched to a gene. In germline, CDR1 is LGHDT, CDR2 YNNKEL (reference sequence).

This rearrangement joins TRBV7-8 to TRBJ2-2; 8 bases are shared with TRBD2. CDR3 size: 18 residues. Germline lookup yields CDR1 SGHVS and CDR2 FQNEAQ. Trimming took 5 bases from V and 4 from J; bases not matched to a gene: 15. The CDR3 loop reads CASSLGALAGRSTGELFF. CDR3 nucleotide sequence: TGTGCCAGCAGCCTAGGGGCTCTAGCGGGTCGAAGCACCGGGGAGCTGTTTTTT.

The rearrangement joins TRBV6-5 to TRBJ1-5; 7 bases align to TRBD1. Per the germline V gene, CDR1 is MNHEY and CDR2 is SVGAGI. The CDR3 runs 15 residues. J gave up 1 base and V 6 bases, and 6 bases lay outside the gene matches. The CDR3 nucleotides are TGTGCCAGCAGAAAGACAGGGCAAAGCAATCAGCCCCAGCATTTT. Translated: CASRKTGQSNQPQHF.

This clone was seen just once. The genes are TRBV9 and TRBJ2-3; TRBD2 is a possible D gene (5 bases). V was shortened by 3 bases and J by 5 bases, with 16 bases between the two germline ends. There are 15 residues in the CDR3. Germline CDR1 SGDLS, CDR2 YYNGEE. Written as DNA, the CDR3 is TGTGCCAGCAGCGCCCGACCCCTGGGGAGAGATACGCAGTATTTT. Residues: CASSARPLGRDTQYF.